A single sample gave rise to the 21 T cell receptor beta chains below, sequenced in a study of vaccination effects on CD4 cells after COVID-19. Which antigens these TCRs recognize remains unknown. Prior to sequencing, the ViraFEST assay stimulated PBMC with viral peptide pools, which expanded the antigen-specific CD4+ T cells. Having been cultured for 10 days, the cells underwent CD4+ T cell isolation. A PCR test confirmed that the person had SARS-CoV-2 infection between March and December 2020. Either the mRNA-1273 or the BNT162b2 vaccine was given to participants as two doses. Clones were read by immunoSEQ multiplex PCR, and TCRdb kept only the in-frame ones, dropping some. The data hold roughly 16,000 clones, with around three quarters observed a single time. Sample: CD4+ T cells from PBMCs cultured with SARS-CoV-2 spike peptides, taken after COVID-19 vaccination. These receptor sequences come from a human donor who had a prior SARS-CoV-2 infection.

The V call is TRBV7-9, the J call TRBJ2-5; D perhaps matches TRBD2 (5 bases). The CDR3 runs to 17 residues. In germline, CDR1 is SEHNR, CDR2 FQNEAQ (reference sequence). The V and J ends lost 2 bases and 4 bases respectively, with 20 bases between them. The CDR3 DNA reads as TGTGCCAGCAGCTTAAATGGGGAGCCCTGGTACCCAGAGACCCAGTACTTC. It codes for CASSLNGEPWYPETQYF.

With regard to this clone: The junction shows a germline mismatch at one end, possibly a read error. The V and J genes are TRBV5-1 and TRBJ1-1; D is ambiguous. This CDR3 spans 13 amino acids. Per germline, CDR1 SGHRS and CDR2 YFSETQ. CDR3 nucleotide sequence: TGCGCCAGCACCTTGGGCGGGGACACTGAAGCTTTCTTT. Its protein is CASTLGGDTEAFF. Full variable domain (rest looked up from reference TRBV5-1 and TRBJ1-1): KAGVTQTPRYLIKTRGQQVTLSCSPISGHRSVSWYQQTPGQGLQFLFEYFSETQRNKGNFPGRFSGRQFSNSRSEMNVSTLELGDSALYLCASTLGGDTEAFFGQGTRLTVV.

This clone has a handful of counts. The chain uses TRBV9 and TRBJ2-7; D possibly corresponds to TRBD2 (5 bases). In germline, CDR1 is SGDLS, CDR2 YYNGEE. The CDR3 consists of 14 residues. The germline V and J ends were trimmed by 0 bases and 1 base, with 8 bases remaining between them. The DNA for the CDR3 is TGTGCCAGCAGCGTAGGGGGAGATTCCTACGAGCAGTACTTC. Translated, it gives CASSVGGDSYEQYF.

The chain joins TRBV9 to TRBJ2-1; D might be TRBD1 or TRBD2, each matching 6 bases. The V end lost 0 bases, the J end lost 2 bases, and 9 bases lay between the germline ends. The V gene's germline CDR1 is SGDLS and CDR2 YYNGEE. The CDR3 contains 15 residues. The CDR3: CASSVDGGTYNEQFF. CDR3 bases: TGTGCCAGCAGCGTAGACGGGGGCACCTACAATGAGCAGTTCTTC. Using reference TRBV9 and TRBJ2-1 for the parts outside the CDR3, the full variable domain is DSGVTQTPKHLITATGQRVTLRCSPRSGDLSVYWYQQSLDQGLQFLIQYYNGEERAKGNILERFSAQQFPDLHSELNLSSLELGDSALYFCASSVDGGTYNEQFFGPGTRLTVL.

V and J are TRBV3-1 (or the pseudogene TRBV3-2) and TRBJ1-1; unclear D gene. CDR1 is LGHDT, CDR2 YNNKEL, per germline (reference sequence). Trimming removed 5 bases from V and 0 bases from J, with 10 bases in between. This CDR3 is 14 amino acids long. CDR3: CASSSWPLNTEAFF. The CDR3 DNA follows: TGTGCCAGCAGCAGCTGGCCCCTGAACACTGAAGCTTTCTTT.

This clone occurred once. This chain joins TRBV5-6 and TRBJ2-7; TRBD2 matches at 11 bases. The CDR3 sequence is 14 residues long. CDR1 SGHDT and CDR2 YYEEEE come from the germline V gene. Losses at the gene ends were 4 bases for V and 7 bases for J; bases not matched to a gene: 7. CDR3: CASSSSGGAGEQYF. CDR3 in DNA: TGTGCCAGCAGCAGTAGCGGGGGGGCTGGGGAGCAGTACTTC. Full variable domain (remainder filled in from reference TRBV5-6 and TRBJ2-7): DAGVTQSPTHLIKTRGQQVTLRCSPKSGHDTVSWYQQALGQGPQFIFQYYEEEERQRGNFPDRFSGHQFPNYSSELNVNALLLGDSALYLCASSSSGGAGEQYFGPGTRLTVT.

The rearrangement uses TRBV2 and TRBJ2-3; 9 bases align to TRBD2. Germline lookup yields CDR1 SNHLY and CDR2 FYNNEI. J was trimmed by 1 base and V by 6 bases; bases with no gene match: 2. This CDR3 is 14 amino acids long. This CDR3 is CASSWTSGTDTQYF. The CDR3 nucleotides are TGTGCCAGCAGCTGGACTAGCGGCACAGATACGCAGTATTTT.

The chain is built from TRBV7-2 and TRBJ2-7; no reliable D call. V lost 4 bases and J lost 2, with 12 bases in between. The CDR3 has 14 residues. The germline V gene has CDR1 SGHTA and CDR2 FQGNSA. The CDR3 reads CASSYFGPTYEQYF. The CDR3, as DNA: TGTGCCAGCAGCTACTTCGGACCGACCTACGAGCAGTACTTC.

The gene calls are TRBV12-3 or TRBV12-4 and TRBJ1-2; D is perhaps TRBD1 (5 bases). V lost 3 bases and J lost 7, with 9 bases in between. CDR3 length: 12 residues. The CDR3 is CASSFRGIGYTF. Here the CDR3 DNA reads TGTGCCAGCAGTTTTCGGGGGATTGGCTACACCTTC.

The chain combines TRBV5-4 with TRBJ1-3; TRBD1 is a possible D gene (5 bases). V dropped 3 bases and J dropped 0 bases, with 13 bases sitting between them. CDR1 is SGHNT and CDR2 is YYREEE in the germline V gene (reference sequence). The CDR3 totals 16 residues. The CDR3: CASSSRDSSSGNTIYF. In nucleotides, the CDR3 is TGTGCCAGCAGCTCCCGGGACTCCAGCTCTGGAAACACCATATATTTT.

The chain joins TRBV5-5 to TRBJ2-1; TRBD2 matches 14 bases. Germline V gives CDR1 SGHKS, CDR2 YYEKEE (reference sequence). CDR3 size: 18 residues. J was trimmed by 9 bases and V by 3 bases; bases with no gene match: 14. CDR3: CASSYRRTSGRSIGEQFF. The CDR3 nucleotides read TGTGCCAGCAGCTACCGCCGGACTAGCGGGAGGAGTATCGGTGAGCAGTTCTTC. The whole variable domain, remainder taken from reference TRBV5-5 and TRBJ2-1, is DAGVTQSPTHLIKTRGQQVTLRCSPISGHKSVSWYQQVLGQGPQFIFQYYEKEERGRGNFPDRFSARQFPNYSSELNVNALLLGDSALYLCASSYRRTSGRSIGEQFFGPGTRLTVL.

The chain is built from TRBV7-8 and TRBJ1-2; TRBD1 matches 8 bases. Per the germline V gene, CDR1 is SGHVS and CDR2 is FQNEAQ. This CDR3 is 15 amino acids long. Trimming at V came to 4 bases and at J to 4 bases, leaving 8 bases not matched to a gene. This CDR3 is CASSSDTGGFYGYTF. The DNA of the CDR3 is TGTGCCAGCAGCTCAGATACAGGGGGTTTCTATGGCTACACCTTC.

V is TRBV5-1 and J is TRBJ2-1, with 8 bases matching TRBD1. CDR1 and CDR2 (germline): SGHRS, YFSETQ. Trimming cost V 0 bases and J 1 base; bases outside gene matches: 9. This CDR3 has 18 amino acids. The chain's CDR3 is CASSLAGQGTGSYNEQFF. The CDR3 DNA follows: TGCGCCAGCAGCTTGGCCGGACAGGGAACCGGATCCTACAATGAGCAGTTCTTC. Together with reference TRBV5-1 and TRBJ2-1, the CDR3 gives the full variable domain: KAGVTQTPRYLIKTRGQQVTLSCSPISGHRSVSWYQQTPGQGLQFLFEYFSETQRNKGNFPGRFSGRQFSNSRSEMNVSTLELGDSALYLCASSLAGQGTGSYNEQFFGPGTRLTVL.

The chain has TRBV7-2 and TRBJ1-5; D gene unclear. There are 13 residues in the CDR3. The germline gives CDR1 SGHTA, CDR2 FQGNSA. With 0 bases removed from V and 6 bases from J, the gap between germline ends came to 6 bases. Here the CDR3 DNA reads TGTGCCAGCAGCTTAGCGTGGGGTCAGCCCCAGCATTTT. It encodes CASSLAWGQPQHF.

The chain has TRBV2 and TRBJ2-7; 8 bases match TRBD2. The CDR3 runs 14 residues. Germline values: CDR1 SNHLY, CDR2 FYNNEI. The V gene end was trimmed by 3 bases and the J gene end by 3 bases; junction bases not matched to a gene: 4. The CDR3 loop reads CASSDAGGGYEQYF. CDR3 sequence (DNA): TGTGCCAGCAGTGATGCGGGAGGAGGCTACGAGCAGTACTTC. The whole variable domain, filled in from reference TRBV2 and TRBJ2-7, reads EPEVTQTPSHQVTQMGQEVILRCVPISNHLYFYWYRQILGQKVEFLVSFYNNEISEKSEIFDDQFSVERPDGSNFTLKIRSTKLEDSAMYFCASSDAGGGYEQYFGPGTRLTVT.

V gene TRBV15 combines with J gene TRBJ2-1, with D perhaps TRBD2 (5 bases). The CDR3 covers 16 residues. Trimming pared 3 bases from V and 0 bases from J, leaving 12 bases between. The germline V gene has CDR1 LNHNV and CDR2 YYDKDF (reference sequence). The CDR3 region has the DNA TGTGCCACCAGCAGGGGAACTAGTCTCTCCTACAATGAGCAGTTCTTC. This translates into CATSRGTSLSYNEQFF.

The J gene is TRBJ1-1, the V gene TRBV6-6; TRBD1 matches at 7 bases. The CDR3 is 14 amino acids. J lost 1 base, V lost 7 bases, and 6 bases had no gene match. CDR1 is MNHNY, CDR2 SVGAGI, per germline (reference sequence). As DNA, the CDR3 is TGTGCCAGCAACCTCCGGGACAGGAACACTGAAGCTTTCTTT. The encoded protein is CASNLRDRNTEAFF.

The chain recombines TRBV10-3 with TRBJ1-1; D is uncertain. Germline CDR1 reads ENHRY; CDR2 reads SYGVKD. With 4 bases removed from V and 4 bases from J, the gap between germline ends came to 7 bases. The CDR3 loop spans 12 amino acids. This CDR3 is CAISGAGTEAFF. DNA for the CDR3: TGTGCCATCAGTGGCGCAGGCACTGAAGCTTTCTTT.

The gene calls are TRBV9 and TRBJ2-2; no reliable D call. This CDR3 contains 14 residues. V lost 2 bases and J lost 2, with 7 bases in between. Germline V CDR1 and CDR2: SGDLS, YYNGEE. The CDR3 bases are TGTGCCAGCAGCGTGTACCATAACACCGGGGAGCTGTTTTTT. This codes for CASSVYHNTGELFF.

Relative to its sample, this clone is medium-sized. The chain uses TRBV5-1 and TRBJ2-4; 7 nucleotides line up with TRBD1. With V trimmed by 2 bases and J by 2 bases, 1 base remained unmatched. This CDR3 spans 14 amino acids. CDR1 is SGHRS and CDR2 is YFSETQ in the germline V gene. CDR3 bases: TGCGCCAGCAGCTTACAGGGGACCAAAAACATTCAGTACTTC. Amino acid sequence: CASSLQGTKNIQYF.

The chain joins TRBV10-3 to TRBJ2-1; possible D gene TRBD2, 6 bases. Trimming took 3 bases from V and 4 from J, leaving 13 bases between them. The CDR3 spans 15 residues. Germline assignment: CDR1 ENHRY and CDR2 SYGVKD. For the CDR3, the DNA is TGTGCCATCAGTGACATGAGGGAGGCATACAATGAGCAGTTCTTC. Translation gives CAISDMREAYNEQFF.